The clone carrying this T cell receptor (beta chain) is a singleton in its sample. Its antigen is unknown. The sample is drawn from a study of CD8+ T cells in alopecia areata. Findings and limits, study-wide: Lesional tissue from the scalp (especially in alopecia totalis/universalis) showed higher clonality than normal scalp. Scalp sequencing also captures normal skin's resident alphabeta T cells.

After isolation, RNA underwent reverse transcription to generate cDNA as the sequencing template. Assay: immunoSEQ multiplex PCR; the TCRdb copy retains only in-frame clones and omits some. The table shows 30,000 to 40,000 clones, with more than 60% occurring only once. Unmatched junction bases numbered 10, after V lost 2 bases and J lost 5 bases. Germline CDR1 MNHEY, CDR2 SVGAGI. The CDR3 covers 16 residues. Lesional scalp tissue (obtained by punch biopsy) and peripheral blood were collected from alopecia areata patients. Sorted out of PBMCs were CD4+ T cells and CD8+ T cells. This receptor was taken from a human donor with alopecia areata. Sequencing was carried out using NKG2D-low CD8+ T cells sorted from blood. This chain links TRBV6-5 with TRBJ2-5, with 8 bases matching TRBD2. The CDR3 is CASSYGTSPSLETQYF. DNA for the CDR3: TGTGCCAGCAGTTACGGGACTAGTCCTTCTCTGGAGACCCAGTACTTC.